These T cell receptor beta chains were read from a single sample in a study of shared clonotypes between healthy human individuals. Measured with immunoSEQ multiplex PCR; TCRdb has only the in-frame clones, and not every one. This repertoire shows 2,100,000 or so clones, under 97% found once; its top ten account for around 0.13%. The source material was naive CD4+ T cells sorted from blood. These receptors originate from a man between 18 and 29 years old in good health. Both conserved end residues are trimmed from each CDR3.

J gene,V gene,CDR3 protein
TRBJ1-2,TRBV28,ASVGNYGYT
TRBJ1-4,TRBV5-4,ASSLGGGTEKLF
TRBJ2-3,TRBV7-2,ASSLGRGGRTDTQY
TRBJ1-3,TRBV10-2,ASSEYRGTAGNTIY
TRBJ1-1,TRBV9,ASSPRQGANTEAF
TRBJ2-7,TRBV5-4,ASSSNGQGTYEQY
TRBJ1-2,TRBV13,ASSPLDRRGGYT
TRBJ2-3,TRBV19,ASTPAGRVADTQY
TRBJ1-3,TRBV7-2,ASSLVSGSGNTIY
TRBJ1-3,TRBV6-6,ASSIGQKSGNTIY
TRBJ1-2,TRBV4-3,ASSQDYGQGRNGYT
TRBJ1-6,TRBV11-2,ASSHDSGQAYNSPLH
TRBJ2-7,TRBV11-2,ASSLYGVGGLQYEQY
TRBJ2-3,TRBV5-1,ASSPGQGPDTQY
TRBJ2-1,TRBV28,ASSLGGVLAGVRNEQF
TRBJ1-4,TRBV5-1,ASSSDTAYEKLF
TRBJ2-2,TRBV11-2,ASWTPRVFTGELF
TRBJ2-7,TRBV5-6,ASSPVWGDYEQY
TRBJ2-3,TRBV14,ASSQDWGDTQY
TRBJ2-2,TRBV6-5,ASSYSSELF
TRBJ2-1,TRBV9,ASSANPTTNNEQF
TRBJ2-7,TRBV19,ASSINRVYEQY
TRBJ2-3,TRBV30,AWAPGSTDTQY
TRBJ2-5,TRBV30,AWRQIPSQETQY
TRBJ2-1,TRBV7-9,ASSQSYNEQF
TRBJ2-3,TRBV10-3,GISGGITDTQY
TRBJ1-1,TRBV18,ASSATGQGNTEAF
TRBJ2-1,TRBV7-2,ASSLGPMPYNEQF
TRBJ2-3,TRBV18,ASSERQADTQY
TRBJ2-5,TRBV5-1,ASSFEVTPQETQY
TRBJ1-1,TRBV6-5,ASSRQGTSNTEAF
TRBJ2-7,TRBV29-1,SVEAPGIYEQY
TRBJ2-7,TRBV25-1,ASSEWHTGGYEQY
TRBJ1-1,TRBV19,ASRLQGSTEAF
TRBJ1-4,TRBV5-1,ASSLEGGRSNEKLF
TRBJ1-1,TRBV5-4,ASSSQGSRTEAF
TRBJ2-2,TRBV4-3,ASSQDYRTGMWTGELF
TRBJ2-2,TRBV18,ASSRQGKSDTGELF
TRBJ1-2,TRBV2,ASSPRVPRGYT
TRBJ1-1,TRBV7-9,ASSATGDGTEAF
TRBJ2-7,TRBV9,ASSVEGQVSLYEQY